This is a list of T cell receptor beta chains from one sample in a study of T-cell memory formation after mild COVID-19. Using its own MiXCR run on the 5' RACE reads, TCRdb lists one record per CDR3 protein. This sample has about 130,000 distinct CDR3 sequences, with about 5.9% found just once. Sequencing used PBMCs or a T cell subset sorted from them (not recorded which). The receptors here all came from an adult woman who had mild COVID-19 (a few samples of this study predate the infection). Cell type and time point are not known. CDR3s include the opening cysteine and the closing phenylalanine or tryptophan. A D gene is named only where the DNA matches it firmly. For some rows the clone size is stated as once, few or many, or as a class when expanded; others skip it.

clone size,J gene,V gene,D gene,CDR3 protein,CDR3 DNA
many,TRBJ1-2,TRBV7-8,NA,CASSLVSGADYGYTF,TGTGCCAGCAGCTTAGTTTCAGGGGCCGACTATGGCTACACCTTC
many,TRBJ1-1,TRBV6-5,NA,CASSLRGREAFF,TGTGCCAGCAGCCTCCGGGGGAGGGAGGCTTTCTTT
few,TRBJ1-2,TRBV5-1,TRBD1,CASSSGQGNYPGGYTF,TGCGCCAGCAGCTCCGGACAGGGTAATTATCCTGGTGGCTACACCTTC
few,TRBJ1-5,TRBV12-3/TRBV12-4,NA,CASSFYSNQPQHF,TGTGCCAGCAGTTTTTATAGCAATCAGCCCCAGCATTTT
many,TRBJ2-7,TRBV12-3/TRBV12-4,TRBD2,CASSLRTSEYEQYF,TGTGCCAGCAGTTTAAGGACTAGCGAGTACGAGCAGTACTTC
many,TRBJ1-1,TRBV9,TRBD1,CASSVGGQEPEAFF,TGTGCCAGCAGCGTAGGAGGACAGGAGCCTGAAGCTTTCTTT
many,TRBJ2-7,TRBV7-2,NA,CASSWTVKGFSSYEQYF,TGTGCCAGCAGTTGGACAGTCAAAGGTTTTAGCTCCTACGAGCAGTACTTC
NA,TRBJ1-5,TRBV7-2,NA,CASSLGPGGNQPQHF,TGTGCCAGCAGCTTAGGTCCAGGGGGCAATCAGCCCCAGCATTTT
NA,TRBJ1-5,TRBV23-1,TRBD1,CAYRGNQPQHF,TGCGCCTACAGGGGAAATCAGCCCCAGCATTTT
NA,TRBJ2-1,TRBV11-2,NA,CASSLSSTSYNEQFF,TGTGCCAGCAGCCTCTCATCCACTAGCTACAATGAGCAGTTCTTC
NA,TRBJ2-7,TRBV7-2,NA,CASRQKGLQSYEQYF,TGTGCCAGCAGACAAAAAGGGTTGCAGTCCTACGAGCAGTACTTC
many,TRBJ1-6,TRBV5-1,TRBD1,CASSLLQGADSPLHF,TGCGCCAGCAGCCTACTCCAGGGGGCCGATTCACCCCTCCACTTT
NA,TRBJ2-1,TRBV24-1,NA,CATSAHRAGYEQFF,TGTGCCACCAGTGCCCACAGGGCTGGATATGAGCAGTTCTTC
many,TRBJ2-3,TRBV7-2,TRBD2,CASSPMRRGLGDTQYF,TGTGCCAGCAGCCCTATGAGGCGGGGGTTAGGAGATACGCAGTATTTT
few,TRBJ2-4,TRBV15,TRBD1,CATSPGGPAKNIQYF,TGTGCCACCAGCCCAGGGGGCCCGGCCAAAAACATTCAGTACTTC
NA,TRBJ2-3,TRBV15,TRBD2,CATSRAGGTKARGEYF,TGTGCCACCAGCAGAGCTGGTGGGACTAAGGCCCGGGGCGAGTATTTT
few,TRBJ1-3,TRBV29-1,TRBD1,CSAGQGFSGNTIYF,TGCAGCGCCGGACAGGGGTTCTCCGGAAACACCATATATTTT
NA,TRBJ2-5,TRBV10-3,TRBD2,CAISESRGTSRETQYF,TGTGCCATCAGTGAGTCGCGCGGGACTAGCAGAGAGACCCAGTACTTC
many,TRBJ1-1,TRBV5-4,NA,CASSNPGFMNTEAFF,TGTGCCAGCAGCAATCCAGGATTCATGAACACTGAAGCTTTCTTT
many,TRBJ2-2,TRBV7-7,TRBD2,CASSLRTSGGPNTGELFF,TGTGCCAGCAGCCTCCGGACTAGCGGGGGACCGAACACCGGGGAGCTGTTTTTT
few,TRBJ2-5,TRBV7-9,TRBD1,CASSGQGQETQYF,TGTGCCAGCAGCGGACAGGGACAAGAGACCCAGTACTTC
many,TRBJ2-7,TRBV24-1,NA,CATRGLQGEQYF,TGTGCCACCAGAGGCCTGCAGGGCGAGCAGTACTTC
few,TRBJ1-5,TRBV20-1,TRBD1,CSAAPGQGSNQPQHF,TGCAGTGCCGCCCCGGGACAGGGTAGCAATCAGCCCCAGCATTTT
many,TRBJ2-1,TRBV5-1,NA,CASSLEGTSNNEQFF,TGCGCCAGCAGCTTGGAAGGGACAAGTAACAATGAGCAGTTCTTC
NA,TRBJ1-1,TRBV27,NA,CASSLHKPVGGPEAFF,TGTGCCAGCAGTCTCCATAAACCCGTGGGAGGGCCTGAAGCTTTCTTT
few,TRBJ1-6,TRBV27,NA,CASSWKDSYNSPLHF,TGTGCCAGCAGTTGGAAGGACAGTTATAATTCACCCCTCCACTTT
few,TRBJ2-7,TRBV6-5,NA,CASSSGPSVSYEQYF,TGTGCCAGCAGTTCGGGTCCTTCGGTATCCTACGAGCAGTACTTC
NA,TRBJ2-7,TRBV7-9,TRBD1,CASGWDREIYEQYF,TGTGCCAGTGGGTGGGACAGAGAGATTTACGAGCAGTACTTC
few,TRBJ1-2,TRBV24-1,TRBD1,CATRGTGYGYTF,TGTGCCACCAGAGGGACAGGGTATGGCTACACCTTC
few,TRBJ2-1,TRBV5-1,TRBD2,CASKATSGLLSYNEQFF,TGCGCCAGCAAGGCCACTAGCGGGCTCCTCTCCTACAATGAGCAGTTCTTC
many,TRBJ2-7,TRBV7-2,NA,CASSLRTSPYEQYF,TGTGCCAGCAGCCTCAGGACATCCCCCTACGAGCAGTACTTC
NA,TRBJ2-1,TRBV7-2,NA,CASSLLEAYNEQFF,TGTGCCAGCAGCCTCCTTGAAGCCTACAATGAGCAGTTCTTC
many,TRBJ1-1,TRBV5-1,TRBD1,CASSPRPGTGLNTEAFF,TGCGCCAGCAGCCCGCGTCCCGGGACAGGATTGAACACTGAAGCTTTCTTT
many,TRBJ2-1,TRBV4-3,TRBD2,CASSQDNASGRVNEQFF,TGCGCCAGCAGCCAAGATAACGCTAGCGGGAGGGTAAATGAGCAGTTCTTC
many,TRBJ2-1,TRBV5-1,NA,CASFTGNNEQFF,TGCGCCAGCTTTACAGGGAACAATGAGCAGTTCTTC
many,TRBJ2-7,TRBV28,NA,CASSLAQGSYEQYF,TGTGCCAGCAGTTTAGCGCAGGGCTCCTACGAGCAGTACTTC
once,TRBJ1-5,TRBV5-1,TRBD1,CASSPGGARNQPQHF,TGCGCCAGCAGCCCAGGGGGCGCGCGCAATCAGCCCCAGCATTTT
medium-sized,TRBJ2-1,TRBV7-9,TRBD2,CASSFVGLARNEQFF,TGTGCCAGCAGCTTCGTCGGACTAGCGCGGAATGAGCAGTTCTTC
many,TRBJ2-1,TRBV10-3,TRBD2,CAIRGLAGGPHNEQFF,TGTGCCATCCGTGGACTAGCGGGAGGCCCCCACAATGAGCAGTTCTTC
NA,TRBJ2-3,TRBV7-9,NA,CASRLGPFVRSTDTQYF,TGTGCCAGCAGATTGGGCCCCTTTGTCAGGAGCACAGATACGCAGTATTTT
NA,TRBJ2-6,TRBV6-1,TRBD2,CASSAGGLGANVLTF,TGTGCCAGCAGCGCGGGGGGGCTCGGGGCCAACGTCCTGACTTTC
NA,TRBJ2-1,TRBV9,NA,CASSVTALLSSYNEQFF,TGTGCCAGCAGCGTCACCGCACTACTTTCTTCCTACAATGAGCAGTTCTTC
many,TRBJ2-3,TRBV5-4,TRBD1,CASSSTGDTDTQYF,TGTGCCAGCAGCTCGACAGGGGACACAGATACGCAGTATTTT
NA,TRBJ1-4,TRBV4-2,NA,CASSLRGGATNEKLFF,TGTGCCAGCAGCCTCCGGGGGGGCGCAACTAATGAAAAACTGTTTTTT
few,TRBJ1-3,TRBV5-1,NA,CASSLVGSSGHSGNTIYF,TGCGCCAGCAGCTTGGTAGGGTCCAGCGGGCACTCTGGAAACACCATATATTTT
few,TRBJ2-7,TRBV25-1,TRBD1,CASSEWRQGIYEQYF,TGTGCCAGCAGTGAATGGAGACAGGGAATATACGAGCAGTACTTC